This T cell receptor (beta chain) was profiled in a study of blood T cell repertoires in COVID-19. Study as a whole: Italy, Spain and the United States were the sources of the convalescent and acute COVID-19 samples. Sources were T cells, B-cell-depleted T cells, or PBMCs; the material itself was cDNA or gDNA.

Unmatched junction bases numbered 8, after V lost 0 bases and J lost 9 bases. The CDR3 runs to 16 residues. The germline V gene encodes CDR1 MNHEY and CDR2 SVGEGT. Authors' processing steps: Amplification of reference gene primers provided the estimated nucleated cell counts. Assay used: immunoSEQ multiplex PCR; TCRdb lists only in-frame clones, some missing. D and trimming were read from the DNA, whereas the V and J calls and clone size are those reported in that table. The data show under 250,000 clones, with about four fifths seen just once and roughly 1.4% held by the top ten. The sample was peripheral blood. The TCR sequence derives from a woman aged 40-49 years who had recovered from COVID-19. This chain links TRBV6-2 or TRBV6-3 with TRBJ2-1; TRBD2 matches 10 bases. CDR3 amino acids: CASSYSSSGGAREQFF. CDR3 DNA sequence: TGTGCCAGCAGTTACTCGTCCAGCGGGGGGGCCCGTGAGCAGTTCTTC.